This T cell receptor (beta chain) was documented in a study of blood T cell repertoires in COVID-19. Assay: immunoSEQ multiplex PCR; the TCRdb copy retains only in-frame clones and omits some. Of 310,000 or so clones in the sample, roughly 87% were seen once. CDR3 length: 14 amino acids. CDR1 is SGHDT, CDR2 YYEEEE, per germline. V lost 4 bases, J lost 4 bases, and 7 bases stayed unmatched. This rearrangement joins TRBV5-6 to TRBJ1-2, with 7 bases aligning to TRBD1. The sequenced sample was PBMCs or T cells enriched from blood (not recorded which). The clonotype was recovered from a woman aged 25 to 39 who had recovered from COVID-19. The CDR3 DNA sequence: TGTGCCAGCAGCCCCACAGGGGTGAGCTATGGCTACACCTTC. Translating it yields CASSPTGVSYGYTF.